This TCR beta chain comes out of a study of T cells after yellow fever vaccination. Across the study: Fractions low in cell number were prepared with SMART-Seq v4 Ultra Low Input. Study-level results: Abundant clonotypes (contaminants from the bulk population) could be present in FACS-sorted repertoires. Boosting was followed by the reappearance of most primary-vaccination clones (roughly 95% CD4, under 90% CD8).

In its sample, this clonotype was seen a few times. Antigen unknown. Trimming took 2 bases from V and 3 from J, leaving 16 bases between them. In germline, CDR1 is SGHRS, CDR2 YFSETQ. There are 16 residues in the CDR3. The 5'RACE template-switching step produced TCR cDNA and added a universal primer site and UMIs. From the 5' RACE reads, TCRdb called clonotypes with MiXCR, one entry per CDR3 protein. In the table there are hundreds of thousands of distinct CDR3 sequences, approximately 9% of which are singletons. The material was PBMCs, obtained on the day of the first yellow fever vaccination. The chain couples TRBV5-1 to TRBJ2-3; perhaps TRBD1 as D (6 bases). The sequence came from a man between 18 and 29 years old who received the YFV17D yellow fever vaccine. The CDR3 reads CASSFQGLLGTDTQYF. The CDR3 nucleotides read TGCGCCAGCAGCTTTCAGGGGTTGTTGGGAACAGATACGCAGTATTTT.